This T cell receptor (beta chain) emerged from a study of OX40 agonist ivuxolimab in advanced cancers. With respect to the entire study: The costimulatory receptor OX40 (CD134) was targeted by ivuxolimab, a fully human IgG2 agonistic monoclonal antibody. Intravenous ivuxolimab was administered to patients every 2 weeks at six dose levels: 0.01, 0.1, 0.3, 1.5, 3 and 10 mg/kg. The dose-escalation cohort was around 84% male with a mean age of around 64 years, ranging from roughly 20 to 80. The paper reports the monotherapy dose-escalation portion (N of about 56 patients) of the phase I ivuxolimab trial. Peripheral TCRbeta sequencing aimed to test whether ivuxolimab altered TCR sequence diversity and caused clonal T-cell expansion. Patients were allowed to have had prior anti-PD-1, anti-PD-L1 or anti-CTLA-4 therapy, and about 40% of the dose-escalation patients had been treated with checkpoint inhibitors. Of the approximately 50 dose-escalation patients, hepatocellular carcinoma was present in about 20, melanoma in around 15, renal cell carcinoma in 9 and head and neck cancer in 9. Partial responses were achieved by three dose-escalation patients, of whom one had hepatocellular carcinoma and two had cutaneous melanoma. What the research found in general, with its limitations: The antigen specificity of the clonally expanded peripheral T cells was not determined. At doses of 0.1 to 3.0 mg/kg, clonal expansion of both CD4+ and CD8+ blood T cells was observed from baseline to week 6. Partial responders in the 0.1-3.0 mg/kg groups had among the lowest normalized peripheral clonal expansion, especially among CD8+ T cells. After ivuxolimab, expanded clones were on average more numerous among CD8+ T cells than among CD4+ T cells. Low levels of normalized T-cell clonal expansion were also seen in some patients who did not respond.

Of note for this clone: Its recognized antigen is unknown. No clone much larger than this one lies a single base away; base qualities are absent.

For sequencing of the TCRbeta CDR3 region, genomic DNA was extracted from the sorted cells. The immunoSEQ Assay was used for sequencing of TCRbeta CDR3 regions. Not all clones reach the TCRdb copy of this immuneACCESS table, which keeps in-frame sequences only. Checked studies attribute under half of the gap to unresolved V genes and leave the rest unexplained. Present in this sample are roughly 50,000 clones, 90% to 95% of which were seen just once. Roughly an eighth of the sample lies in the top ten. From the cysteine up to the phenylalanine, the CDR3 has a length of 14 residues. Here the CDR3 DNA is all that survives: 42 bases in frame from base 1. The germline V gene gives CDR1 as KGHSH and CDR2 as LQKENI. Between the V and J ends, shortened by 8 bases and 1 base respectively, the junction contains 12 bases. Patients with autoimmune disease history or receiving systemic immunosuppression were excluded from the trial. Peripheral blood for TCR sequencing was drawn from every dose cohort at baseline, at cycle 4 day 1 and at cycle 7 day 1. The samples were taken from a phase I, first-in-human, multicenter, open-label dose-escalation trial of ivuxolimab. Adults with locally advanced or metastatic melanoma, renal cell carcinoma, hepatocellular carcinoma or head and neck squamous cell carcinoma were enrolled in the trial. Before TCR sequencing, CD4+ T cells and CD8+ T cells were sorted from peripheral blood as separate populations.

Sequences were derived from CD4+ or CD8+ T cells sorted from blood, sampled in a trial of the OX40 agonist ivuxolimab. This clonotype originated in an adult with an advanced solid tumor such as melanoma, head and neck, liver or kidney cancer. This chain is built from TRBV18 and TRBJ1-5; too little of a D gene remains to name it. The CDR3 in this case is CASHSLGSNQPQHF. The DNA is as follows: TGTGCCAGCCACAGTTTAGGCAGCAATCAGCCCCAGCATTTT.